This TCR beta chain derives from a study of OX40 agonist ivuxolimab in advanced cancers. Autoimmune disease history or systemic immunosuppression led to patient exclusion. Assay used: immunoSEQ multiplex PCR; TCRdb lists only in-frame clones, some missing. The data show 35,000 to 40,000 clones, roughly 87% seen once. The V gene's germline CDR1 is ENHRY and CDR2 SYGVKD. The CDR3 is 15 amino acids. Trimming cost V 4 bases and J 4 bases, with 14 bases left between them. General observations from the study: Clonal expansion from baseline to week 6 occurred in both CD4+ and CD8+ T cells.

As concerns this clone: What it binds is not known.

The receptor was isolated from an adult with an advanced solid tumor such as melanoma, head and neck, liver or kidney cancer. The V and J genes are TRBV10-3 and TRBJ2-1; TRBD1 is a possible D gene (6 bases). The sample consisted of CD4+ or CD8+ T cells sorted from blood, taken in a trial of the OX40 agonist ivuxolimab. The CDR3 loop is CAISGLGTKYNEQFF. As DNA, the CDR3 is TGTGCCATCAGTGGACTTGGGACAAAATACAATGAGCAGTTCTTC.